This TCR beta chain was identified in a study of OX40 agonist ivuxolimab in advanced cancers. This table comes from immunoSEQ multiplex PCR, and its TCRdb copy is limited to in-frame clones, with some not included. This sample yields about 67,000 clones, of which 80% to 95% are seen a single time; 2% to 2.5% belongs to the top ten. This receptor was identified in an adult with an advanced solid tumor such as melanoma, head and neck, liver or kidney cancer. The sequencing here drew on CD4+ or CD8+ T cells sorted from blood, taken in a trial of the OX40 agonist ivuxolimab.

CDR3 region: CASNSQGTQETQYF. DNA of the CDR3: TGTGCCAGCAACTCTCAGGGGACGCAAGAGACCCAGTACTTC. The chain joins TRBV5-8 to TRBJ2-5; a possible D gene is TRBD1 (6 bases). The V end lost 6 bases, the J end lost 2 bases, and 14 bases lay between the germline ends. The CDR3 length is 14 residues. Germline V gene sequence: CDR1 SGHTS, CDR2 YDEGEE.